A single sample is the source of the 18 T cell receptor beta chains below, sequenced in a study of post-analysis software for immune sequencing data. The study, taken as a whole, reports: The study found TRBV5-6, TRBV5-1 and TRBV20-1 among five TRBV segments more frequent in patients than controls.

For these TCRs, the target antigens are not known. TCR beta cDNA libraries had unique molecular identifiers. TCRdb independently ran MiXCR on the PCR reads; one entry per CDR3 protein. The sample comprises 820,000 or so distinct CDR3 sequences, roughly 50% of which are singletons, and over 4% rests with the top ten. Specimen: blood. These receptors were collected from a girl aged 10 to 17 with multiple sclerosis.

This clonotype was detected only a few times. V gene TRBV20-1 combines with J gene TRBJ2-1, with TRBD2 matching over 13 bases. Unmatched junction bases numbered 6, after V lost 0 bases and J lost 4 bases. The CDR3 is made up of 17 amino acids. Germline V gene lookup returns CDR1 DFQATT and CDR2 SNEGSKA (reference sequence). As DNA, the CDR3 is TGCAGTGCTAGAGATTCGACTAGCGGGAGGAATTACAATGAGCAGTTCTTC. This codes for CSARDSTSGRNYNEQFF.

The chain joins TRBV4-2 to TRBJ2-1, with 13 bases that match TRBD2. Trimming at V came to 1 base and at J to 5 bases, leaving 2 bases not matched to a gene. This CDR3 spans 16 amino acids. The germline V gene has CDR1 LGHNA and CDR2 YNFKEQ. In DNA, the CDR3 is TGTGCCAGCAGCCAAGTTGGACTAGCGGGAGACAATGAGCAGTTCTTC. It codes for CASSQVGLAGDNEQFF.

This chain uses TRBV7-9 with TRBJ1-5, with D possibly being TRBD1 (5 bases). V lost 5 bases and J lost 4, with 18 bases in between. Per the germline V gene, CDR1 is SEHNR and CDR2 is FQNEAQ (reference sequence). This CDR3 has 16 residues. CDR3 sequence: CASSPSQGSGNQPQHF. CDR3 bases: TGTGCCAGCAGCCCCTCTCAGGGAAGCGGTAATCAGCCCCAGCATTTT.

The chain employs TRBV20-1 and TRBJ1-2; D is undetermined. The CDR3 sequence is 12 residues long. Germline CDR1 is DFQATT and CDR2 is SNEGSKA (reference sequence). V shed 6 bases and J shed 4 bases, with 12 bases lying between them. CDR3 bases: TGCAGTGCCTTCTCGGGGAGCTATGGCTACACCTTC. It is translated as CSAFSGSYGYTF.

The rearrangement links TRBV7-9 to TRBJ1-2, with 9 bases matching TRBD1. Germline V lookup: CDR1 SEHNR, CDR2 FQNEAQ (reference sequence). CDR3 length: 19 amino acids. With V trimmed by 3 bases and J by 2 bases, 16 bases remained unmatched. The DNA of the CDR3 is TGTGCCAGCAGCTTTAGCTCTACCCGGGACAGGGTTTCCAACTATGGCTACACCTTC. This translates into CASSFSSTRDRVSNYGYTF.

Of note for this clonotype: An end of the junction differs from the germline gene, which may be a read error. The chain recombines TRBV3-1 with TRBJ2-4; TRBD1 aligns across 8 bases. The J call is doubtful: the DNA matches TRBJ2-7 better. In germline, CDR1 is LGHDT, CDR2 YNNKEL (reference sequence). This CDR3 region has 14 residues. CDR3 region: CSSSQEGTGYEQYF. As DNA, the CDR3 is TGTTCCAGCAGCCAAGAGGGGACAGGCTACGAGCAGTACTTC.

The chain employs TRBV12-3 or TRBV12-4 and TRBJ2-7; D uncertain. The V gene lost 7 bases and the J gene lost 0 bases, with 16 bases spanning the gap. The CDR3 totals 15 residues. Here the CDR3 reads CASTLSGRSSYEQYF. In DNA, the CDR3 is TGTGCCAGCACTCTATCGGGCCGGAGCTCCTACGAGCAGTACTTC.

This chain links TRBV7-3 with TRBJ2-6; D remains ambiguous. Germline V gene lookup returns CDR1 SGHTA and CDR2 FQGTGA. Trimming took 5 bases from V and 1 from J, leaving 3 bases between them. The CDR3 length is 13 residues. The CDR3 spells CASSKSGANVLTF. DNA for the CDR3: TGTGCCAGCAGCAAATCTGGGGCCAACGTCCTGACTTTC.

The genes are TRBV29-1 and TRBJ2-7; D ambiguous. The CDR3 consists of 13 residues. Germline V gene lookup returns CDR1 SQVTM and CDR2 ANQGSEA. V was shortened by 6 bases and J by 2 bases, with 14 bases between the two germline ends. The CDR3 nucleotides read TGCAGCGTCCAGGTGGCAGCCCCCTACGAGCAGTACTTC. Protein sequence: CSVQVAAPYEQYF.

There are a few counts of this clonotype. V and J are TRBV5-1 and TRBJ2-7; no reliable D call. Trimming cost V 2 bases and J 6 bases, with 9 bases left between them. In germline, CDR1 is SGHRS, CDR2 YFSETQ. This CDR3 comprises 12 residues. Here the CDR3 DNA reads TGCGCCAGCAGCTTCTCCACGTCCGAGCAGTACTTC. Encoded protein: CASSFSTSEQYF.

This chain uses TRBV2 with TRBJ1-2; D unclear. In germline, CDR1 is SNHLY, CDR2 FYNNEI. With 0 bases removed from V and 0 bases from J, the gap between germline ends came to 17 bases. This CDR3 is 18 amino acids long. CDR3 residues: CASSEATSGIRTNYGYTF. The CDR3 region has the DNA TGTGCCAGCAGTGAAGCGACGTCGGGAATCCGCACTAACTATGGCTACACCTTC.

In its sample, this clonotype was seen a few times. V gene TRBV5-1 combines with J gene TRBJ2-5; D is unclear. The CDR3 spans 15 residues. The V end was cut by 4 bases, the J end by 0 bases, with 13 bases between. The germline V gene has CDR1 SGHRS and CDR2 YFSETQ. Written as DNA, the CDR3 is TGCGCCAGCAGCGTCGTGGACCCTAACCAAGAGACCCAGTACTTC. It specifies CASSVVDPNQETQYF.

This clonotype was seen more than once but under ten times. This chain joins TRBV2 and TRBJ2-5; 9 positions match TRBD1. The DNA end is more similar to TRBJ2-7, so the J call may be wrong. The CDR3 consists of 13 residues. CDR1 SNHLY and CDR2 FYNNEI come from the germline V gene. This chain's CDR3 is CATQGTGTYEQYF. DNA for the CDR3: TGTGCCACCCAAGGGACAGGGACCTACGAGCAGTACTTC.

This rearrangement joins TRBV20-1 to TRBJ2-7, with no clear D. The V gene lost 3 bases and the J gene lost 2 bases, with 11 bases spanning the gap. The CDR3 has 13 residues. CDR1 and CDR2 (germline): DFQATT, SNEGSKA (reference sequence). The CDR3 reads CSARTLVTYEQYF. The CDR3 DNA reads as TGCAGTGCTAGGACATTGGTTACCTACGAGCAGTACTTC.

The chain links TRBV5-6 to TRBJ2-7; no clear D gene. This CDR3 comprises 12 residues. Trimming cost V 5 bases and J 4 bases, with 10 bases left between them. Germline-derived CDR1 and CDR2 are SGHDT and YYEEEE. CDR3 coding DNA: TGTGCCAGCAGATCAGTCGCGTACGAGCAGTACTTC. This encodes CASRSVAYEQYF.

The chain carries TRBV20-1 and TRBJ2-1, with D perhaps TRBD1 or TRBD2 (5 bases each). This CDR3 is 15 amino acids long. Trimming took 2 bases from V and 2 from J, leaving 13 bases between them. Germline lookup yields CDR1 DFQATT and CDR2 SNEGSKA (reference sequence). CDR3 bases: TGCAGTGCTAGACCGGACTGGGGGACCTACAATGAGCAGTTCTTC. Translated: CSARPDWGTYNEQFF.

The rearrangement uses TRBV12-3 or TRBV12-4 and TRBJ1-5; D possibly corresponds to TRBD1 (6 bases). V lost 6 bases, J lost 4 bases, and 13 bases lay in between. The CDR3 covers 14 residues. The CDR3 loop reads CASSLRDKNQPQHF. In DNA form, the CDR3 reads TGTGCCAGCAGCCTACGGGACAAGAATCAGCCCCAGCATTTT.

This chain's CDR3 is CASSVGASGTNQETQYF. CDR3 nucleotides: TGTGCCAGCAGCGTAGGGGCTAGCGGAACAAACCAAGAGACCCAGTACTTC. V gene TRBV9 combines with J gene TRBJ2-5, with 7 bases that match TRBD2. Germline V lookup: CDR1 SGDLS, CDR2 YYNGEE. The CDR3 has 17 residues. With 0 bases clipped from V and 0 bases from J, the junction kept 8 bases outside the gene matches. The complete variable domain, with remaining parts taken from reference TRBV9 and TRBJ2-5, reads DSGVTQTPKHLITATGQRVTLRCSPRSGDLSVYWYQQSLDQGLQFLIQYYNGEERAKGNILERFSAQQFPDLHSELNLSSLELGDSALYFCASSVGASGTNQETQYFGPGTRLLVL.